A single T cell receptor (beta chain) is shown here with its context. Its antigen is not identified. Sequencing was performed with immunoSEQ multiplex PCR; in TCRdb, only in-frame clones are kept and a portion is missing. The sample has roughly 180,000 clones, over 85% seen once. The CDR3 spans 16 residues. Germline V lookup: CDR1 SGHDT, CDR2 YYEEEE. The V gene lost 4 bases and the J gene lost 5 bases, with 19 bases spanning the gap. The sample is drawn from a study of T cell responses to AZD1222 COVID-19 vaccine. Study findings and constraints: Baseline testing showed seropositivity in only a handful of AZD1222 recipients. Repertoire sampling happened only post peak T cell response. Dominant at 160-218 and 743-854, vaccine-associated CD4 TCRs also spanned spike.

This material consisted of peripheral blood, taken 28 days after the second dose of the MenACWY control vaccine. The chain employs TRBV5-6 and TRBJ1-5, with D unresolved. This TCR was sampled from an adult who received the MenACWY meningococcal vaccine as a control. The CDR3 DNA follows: TGTGCCAGCAGCAGGCTTATTCTGGGGAAAGATCAGCCCCAGCATTTT. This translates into CASSRLILGKDQPQHF. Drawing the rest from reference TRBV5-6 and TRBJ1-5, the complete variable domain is DAGVTQSPTHLIKTRGQQVTLRCSPKSGHDTVSWYQQALGQGPQFIFQYYEEEERQRGNFPDRFSGHQFPNYSSELNVNALLLGDSALYLCASSRLILGKDQPQHFGDGTRLSIL.